The present TCR beta chain was sequenced within a study of beta chain features in type 1 diabetes. Study-wide context: Comparable age, gender and cell yields were observed in patients relative to healthy donors.

On this clone itself: The target antigen is unknown.

Study-wide points: A potential PCR bias toward shorter templates would be equal in patient and control samples. Naive, central memory and Treg TCRB repertoires appeared more alike in patients than in healthy donors. Researchers report that Type 1 diabetes patients had moderately but significantly shorter TCRB CDR3s across all four CD4+ subsets.

The CDR3 is 12 amino acids. From germline, CDR1 is GTSNPN and CDR2 SVGIG (reference sequence). Trimming removed 4 bases from V and 5 bases from J, with 11 bases in between. One heparinised blood draw, averaging about 120 mL, came from each donor. Expressed TCRB transcripts were sequenced after all isolated RNA was converted to cDNA. This table comes from immunoSEQ multiplex PCR, and its TCRdb copy is limited to in-frame clones, with some not included. This table holds some 350,000 clones, over 8.5% found once. The sequenced material came from central memory CD4+ T cells from blood. The receptor was isolated from a man younger than 45 with type 1 diabetes. This rearrangement joins TRBV30 to TRBJ2-5; the D is unclear. CDR3 DNA sequence: TGTGCCTGGACTTCTTCGGCGGAGACCCAGTACTTC. Translation: CAWTSSAETQYF. Combining the CDR3 with reference TRBV30 and TRBJ2-5 gives the whole variable domain SQTIHQWPATLVQPVGSPLSLECTVEGTSNPNLYWYRQAAGRGLQLLFYSVGIGQISSEVPQNLSASRPQDRQFILSSKKLLLSDSGFYLCAWTSSAETQYFGPGTRLLVL.